Below, 18 T cell receptor beta chains from the same sample are listed, as sequenced in a study of T cell changes during pregnancy in multiple sclerosis. The repertoire was sequenced with immunoSEQ multiplex PCR; TCRdb's copy has only in-frame clones and lacks some. The table lists around 50,000 clones, around 92% of them singletons. Source: CD4+ T cells from peripheral blood mononuclear cells, taken in the third trimester of pregnancy. These receptors came from a female donor with multiple sclerosis, enrolled in a pregnancy study.

The chain is built from TRBV6-1 and TRBJ1-5, with a possible D match to TRBD1 (6 bases). This CDR3 has 15 amino acids. V was pared by 3 bases and J by 7 bases, with 16 bases between. In germline, CDR1 is MNHNS, CDR2 SASEGT. This chain's CDR3 is CASSDGQAGGQPQHF. CDR3 nucleotides: TGTGCCAGCAGTGATGGGCAGGCTGGGGGCCAGCCCCAGCATTTT.

The chain combines TRBV27 with TRBJ2-1, with TRBD2 matching 8 bases. J gave up 4 bases and V 8 bases, and 10 bases lay outside the gene matches. Per germline, CDR1 MNHEY and CDR2 SMNVEV (reference sequence). The CDR3 has 15 amino acids. CDR3 residues: CASFPGLGQYNEQFF. CDR3 in DNA: TGTGCCAGCTTCCCGGGACTAGGACAATACAATGAGCAGTTCTTC.

In DNA, the CDR3 is TGTGCCAGCAGTTTCCCCATCACTGAAGCTTTCTTT. This sequence encodes CASSFPITEAFF. The V and J genes are TRBV28 and TRBJ1-1; D remains unclear. Germline CDR1 reads MDHEN; CDR2 reads SYDVKM. This CDR3 is 12 amino acids long. Between the trimmed V and J ends, which lost 3 bases and 4 bases, there was a span of 6 bases.

The chain couples TRBV5-4 to TRBJ2-2; TRBD2 might be the D (5 bases). Germline CDR1 and CDR2: SGHNT and YYREEE (reference sequence). The CDR3 runs to 16 residues. Trimming left V 0 bases short and J 0 bases short, with 9 bases between. The DNA of the CDR3 is TGTGCCAGCAGCTTGGGACTAATCTCGAACACCGGGGAGCTGTTTTTT. Translating it yields CASSLGLISNTGELFF.

The chain combines TRBV7-8 with TRBJ2-7; possible D gene TRBD2, 6 bases. CDR3 length: 14 amino acids. The V end lost 2 bases, the J end lost 3 bases, and 11 bases lay between the germline ends. Germline V gene lookup returns CDR1 SGHVS and CDR2 FQNEAQ. Here the CDR3 reads CASSLSGRDYEQYF. The CDR3 coding sequence is TGTGCCAGCAGCTTATCCGGGAGAGACTACGAGCAGTACTTC.

The rearrangement joins TRBV5-1 to TRBJ2-1; a weak D match, TRBD2 (6 bases). Trimming cost V 1 base and J 5 bases, with 10 bases left between them. Per the germline V gene, CDR1 is SGHRS and CDR2 is YFSETQ. The CDR3 spans 14 residues. CDR3 DNA sequence: TGCGCCAGCAGCTTGAACAGCGGGCACAATGAGCAGTTCTTC. Its translation is CASSLNSGHNEQFF.

This sequence joins TRBV9 and TRBJ2-3; D remains unclear. This CDR3 has 12 amino acids. The germline CDR1 and CDR2 sequences are SGDLS and YYNGEE. Trimming removed 3 bases at V and 2 bases at J, with 4 bases between. The CDR3 DNA sequence: TGTGCCAGCAGCGCCAACACAGATACGCAGTATTTT. Residues: CASSANTDTQYF.

The chain is built from TRBV27 and TRBJ2-2, with 7 bases lining up with TRBD2. V was clipped by 5 bases and J by 0 bases; unmatched bases: 6. The germline V gene has CDR1 MNHEY and CDR2 SMNVEV (reference sequence). This CDR3 is built from 16 residues. The CDR3 bases are TGTGCCAGCAGTCGCATAGCGGGTGCGAACACCGGGGAGCTGTTTTTT. Residues: CASSRIAGANTGELFF.

The chain employs TRBV19 and TRBJ1-5, with 10 bases matching TRBD1. Germline values: CDR1 LNHDA, CDR2 SQIVND (reference sequence). V lost 8 bases to trimming and J lost 5 bases; unmatched junction nucleotides: 9. The CDR3 runs 15 residues. The CDR3 DNA reads TGTGCCAGTGACCAGGGACAGGGGCGTTATCAGCCCCAGCATTTT. Protein: CASDQGQGRYQPQHF.

V usage is TRBV5-1 and J usage is TRBJ1-2; 9 bases match TRBD1. The ends lost 5 bases at V and 4 bases at J; junction bases unmatched: 6. Germline CDR1 SGHRS, CDR2 YFSETQ. The CDR3 has 14 amino acids. CDR3 in amino acids: CASSRTGDGYGYTF. CDR3 nucleotides: TGCGCCAGCAGTAGGACAGGGGATGGCTATGGCTACACCTTC.

The J gene is TRBJ2-4, the V gene TRBV15; tentative D call: TRBD1 (6 bases). The germline V and J ends were trimmed by 4 bases and 6 bases, with 16 bases remaining between them. This CDR3 region has 15 residues. Germline V gene sequence: CDR1 LNHNV, CDR2 YYDKDF (reference sequence). The CDR3 DNA is TGTGCCACCAGCACAGAACAAGACAGGACAAACATTCAGTACTTC. Translating gives CATSTEQDRTNIQYF.

CDR3 amino acids: CSVGPSGSGETQYF. The CDR3 DNA follows: TGCAGCGTTGGGCCTAGCGGGAGTGGAGAGACCCAGTACTTC. The chain recombines TRBV29-1 with TRBJ2-5; 10 nucleotides align to TRBD2. The CDR3 loop spans 14 amino acids. Germline trimming cut 4 bases from V and 4 bases from J; bases unmatched to any gene: 6. CDR1 and CDR2 (germline): SQVTM, ANQGSEA. The whole variable domain, remainder taken from reference TRBV29-1 and TRBJ2-5, is SAVISQKPSRDICQRGTSLTIQCQVDSQVTMMFWYRQQPGQSLTLIATANQGSEATYESGFVIDKFPISRPNLTFSTLTVSNMSPEDSSIYLCSVGPSGSGETQYFGPGTRLLVL.

This sequence joins TRBV7-8 and TRBJ1-2; 10 positions match TRBD1. The CDR3 is made up of 17 amino acids. Germline V CDR1 and CDR2: SGHVS, FQNEAQ. The ends lost 3 bases at V and 6 bases at J; junction bases unmatched: 13. The CDR3 loop is CASSFPDRGQIGNGYTF. Here the CDR3 DNA reads TGTGCCAGCAGCTTCCCTGACAGGGGGCAGATTGGGAATGGCTACACCTTC.

The chain joins TRBV6-5 to TRBJ2-7, with D perhaps matching TRBD2 (6 bases). Trimming stripped 0 bases from V and 0 bases from J, with 9 bases between. This CDR3 spans 15 amino acids. CDR1 is MNHEY, CDR2 SVGAGI, per germline. CDR3: CASSYSGGNSYEQYF. The CDR3 DNA reads TGTGCCAGCAGTTACTCGGGCGGGAACTCCTACGAGCAGTACTTC.

V and J are TRBV19 and TRBJ1-5, with TRBD1 matching over 8 bases. Germline CDR1 and CDR2: LNHDA and SQIVND (reference sequence). J was trimmed by 5 bases and V by 0 bases; bases with no gene match: 3. The CDR3 spans 15 residues. Here the CDR3 DNA reads TGTGCCAGTAGTATAGAAGACAGGGGCCATCAGCCCCAGCATTTT. Amino acids: CASSIEDRGHQPQHF.

The chain joins TRBV11-2 to TRBJ2-2; D is ambiguous. Germline V lookup: CDR1 SGHAT, CDR2 FQNNGV. The CDR3 covers 15 residues. V shed 5 bases and J shed 6 bases, with 16 bases lying between them. Written as DNA, the CDR3 is TGTGCCAGCAGCCCGACCGGGTCTGCGGCCGGGGAGCTGTTTTTT. This gives the protein CASSPTGSAAGELFF.

The chain links TRBV7-9 to TRBJ1-2; 7 positions agree with TRBD1. V shed 3 bases, J shed 3 bases, and the junction held 7 bases outside the gene matches. This CDR3 comprises 15 residues. CDR1 is SEHNR and CDR2 is FQNEAQ in the germline V gene (reference sequence). CDR3 sequence reads: CASSFAGQRYYGYTF. CDR3 sequence (DNA): TGTGCCAGCAGCTTCGCGGGACAGAGATACTATGGCTACACCTTC.

The chain combines TRBV18 with TRBJ2-7; D unclear. The CDR3 length is 13 residues. V lost 3 bases, J lost 3 bases, and 9 bases lay in between. Germline CDR1 KGHSH, CDR2 LQKENI. The CDR3 protein is CASSPLSVYEQYF. CDR3 DNA sequence: TGTGCCAGCTCACCGCTATCGGTCTACGAGCAGTACTTC. Full variable domain (rest looked up from reference TRBV18 and TRBJ2-7): NAGVMQNPRHLVRRRGQEARLRCSPMKGHSHVYWYRQLPEEGLKFMVYLQKENIIDESGMPKERFSAEFPKEGPSILRIQQVVRGDSAAYFCASSPLSVYEQYFGPGTRLTVT.